Following are 20 T cell receptor beta chains from one sample sequenced in a study of patients and donors after allogeneic stem cell transplantation. TCRdb fed the RT-PCR reads into MiXCR, producing one record per CDR3 protein. Among about 960,000 distinct CDR3 sequences listed, 18% were seen once. Sequencing was done on a sample of blood, either unsorted or a sorted T cell fraction (not recorded which). The receptors stem from a human donor who was either an allogeneic HSCT recipient or a stem cell or donor lymphocyte infusion donor (not recorded which). It is not recorded whose cells these are; they may come from a transplant donor.

This clonotype was observed a handful of times. The chain links TRBV4-3 to TRBJ1-1, with TRBD1 matching over 11 bases. The V gene end was trimmed by 1 base and the J gene end by 7 bases; junction bases not matched to a gene: 2. This CDR3 is built from 14 residues. CDR1 is LGHNA and CDR2 is YSLEER in the germline V gene. CDR3 in amino acids: CASSQGTGGGEAFF. The CDR3 DNA reads as TGCGCCAGCAGCCAAGGGACAGGGGGCGGTGAAGCTTTCTTT.

The V and J genes are TRBV7-2 and TRBJ2-3, with D perhaps matching TRBD2 (6 bases). CDR1 and CDR2 from the germline V gene are SGHTA and FQGNSA. V dropped 5 bases and J dropped 1 base, with 13 bases sitting between them. The CDR3 contains 15 residues. The chain's CDR3 is CASSRDSRGTDTQYF. DNA for the CDR3: TGTGCCAGCAGCCGGGACTCGAGGGGCACAGATACGCAGTATTTT.

This chain uses TRBV5-8 with TRBJ2-1; a weak D match, TRBD1 (6 bases). V was cut by 3 bases and J by 4 bases, with 8 bases left in between. Looked up from germline, CDR1 is SGHTS and CDR2 is YDEGEE. The CDR3 runs to 13 residues. The CDR3 nucleotides read TGTGCCAGCAGCTATCAGGGGTACAATGAGCAGTTCTTC. It specifies CASSYQGYNEQFF.

This chain connects TRBV5-1 to TRBJ1-1; the D gene is possibly TRBD1 (5 bases). Germline lookup yields CDR1 SGHRS and CDR2 YFSETQ. Trimming stripped 0 bases from V and 4 bases from J, with 13 bases between. This CDR3 has 15 residues. DNA for the CDR3: TGCGCCAGCAGCTTGGCTACTCCCGGGGGCACTGAAGCTTTCTTT. This encodes CASSLATPGGTEAFF.

This clonotype has only a few counts. This rearrangement joins TRBV28 to TRBJ2-1, with D maybe TRBD1 (6 bases). Germline lookup yields CDR1 MDHEN and CDR2 SYDVKM. Trimming pared 8 bases from V and 6 bases from J, leaving 23 bases between. There are 16 residues in the CDR3. CDR3 residues: CASEEGGRVTVNEQFF. The CDR3 DNA reads as TGTGCCAGCGAGGAAGGGGGTAGGGTAACAGTCAATGAGCAGTTCTTC.

The chain joins TRBV9 to TRBJ2-1, with unresolved D. CDR3 length: 16 residues. Trimming took off 4 bases at V and 0 bases at J, with 14 bases between the two ends. In germline, CDR1 is SGDLS, CDR2 YYNGEE. The CDR3 here is CASSRLSSDSYNEQFF. DNA of the CDR3: TGTGCCAGCAGCCGCCTGTCGTCTGACTCCTACAATGAGCAGTTCTTC.

This clonotype was seen only a few times. This chain links TRBV29-1 with TRBJ2-5; unclear D gene. The germline gives CDR1 SQVTM, CDR2 ANQGSEA. CDR3 length: 13 residues. Trimming cost V 4 bases and J 5 bases, with 14 bases left between them. The CDR3: CSVVLRLRETQYF. Here the CDR3 DNA reads TGCAGCGTTGTTTTGCGGTTAAGGGAGACCCAGTACTTC.

There are a few counts of this clonotype. The chain links TRBV30 to TRBJ2-1; TRBD2 might be the D (6 bases). The CDR3 is made up of 17 amino acids. From germline, CDR1 is GTSNPN and CDR2 SVGIG (reference sequence). V lost 3 bases, J lost 4 bases, and 22 bases lay in between. The CDR3 spells CAWRQVEGRSTYNEQFF. CDR3 DNA: TGTGCCTGGAGGCAAGTGGAGGGGAGGAGCACGTACAATGAGCAGTTCTTC.

Only a few counts were recorded for this clonotype. The chain has TRBV19 and TRBJ2-1; 8 bases match TRBD2. Trimming cost V 2 bases and J 6 bases; bases outside gene matches: 6. This CDR3 spans 15 amino acids. Germline V CDR1 and CDR2: LNHDA, SQIVND (reference sequence). The CDR3: CASSIQAGVGNEQFF. CDR3 DNA: TGTGCCAGTAGTATACAAGCGGGAGTGGGCAATGAGCAGTTCTTC. Full variable domain (remainder filled in from reference TRBV19 and TRBJ2-1): DGGITQSPKYLFRKEGQNVTLSCEQNLNHDAMYWYRQDPGQGLRLIYYSQIVNDFQKGDIAEGYSVSREKKESFPLTVTSAQKNPTAFYLCASSIQAGVGNEQFFGPGTRLTVL.

This chain uses TRBV3-1 with TRBJ2-1; 7 bases agree with TRBD2. Germline values: CDR1 LGHDT, CDR2 YNNKEL (reference sequence). This CDR3 contains 14 residues. The V and J ends lost 3 bases and 10 bases, in that order; junction bases with no gene match: 9. CDR3 protein: CASSQQRGQSEQFF. CDR3 nucleotide sequence: TGTGCCAGCAGCCAGCAGCGGGGCCAATCCGAGCAGTTCTTC.

The genes are TRBV7-9 and TRBJ2-1; D may match TRBD1 or TRBD2 (5 bases each). The length of the CDR3 is 17 residues. V lost 1 base and J lost 2, with 15 bases in between. CDR1 SEHNR and CDR2 FQNEAQ come from the germline V gene (reference sequence). CDR3 loop: CASSLGGGTRAYNEQFF. CDR3 nucleotide sequence: TGTGCCAGCAGCTTAGGAGGTGGGACCCGCGCCTACAATGAGCAGTTCTTC.

This clonotype showed up just a few times. The rearrangement uses TRBV27 and TRBJ2-1, with D possibly TRBD1 on 6 matching bases. Germline loops: CDR1 MNHEY, CDR2 SMNVEV (reference sequence). CDR3 length: 14 residues. V lost 3 bases, J lost 3 bases, and 9 bases lay in between. Written as DNA, the CDR3 is TGTGCCAGCAGTTTCCGGACAGACTACAATGAGCAGTTCTTC. Its translation is CASSFRTDYNEQFF.

This rearrangement joins TRBV3-1 to TRBJ1-1; TRBD1 is a possible D gene (5 bases). The V and J ends lost 6 bases and 8 bases respectively, with 13 bases between them. CDR1 is LGHDT and CDR2 is YNNKEL in the germline V gene (reference sequence). CDR3 length equals 12 residues. CDR3 loop: CASSRQSSEAFF. CDR3 in DNA: TGTGCCAGCAGTCGACAGTCATCGGAAGCTTTCTTT.

The V call is TRBV7-9, the J call TRBJ2-7; maybe TRBD2 (6 bases). V was clipped by 1 base and J by 5 bases, with 12 bases between them. Germline V gene lookup returns CDR1 SEHNR and CDR2 FQNEAQ (reference sequence). This CDR3 is 14 amino acids long. The CDR3 protein is CASSLGLLANEQYF. In nucleotides, the CDR3 is TGTGCCAGCAGCTTAGGTCTTCTAGCGAACGAGCAGTACTTC.

The J gene is TRBJ2-5, the V gene TRBV6-5; unclear D gene. Trimming cost V 0 bases and J 5 bases, with 10 bases left between them. The CDR3 runs to 14 residues. Germline V gives CDR1 MNHEY, CDR2 SVGAGI. CDR3 sequence reads: CASSYSAWSETQYF. The CDR3, as DNA: TGTGCCAGCAGTTACTCTGCCTGGAGCGAGACCCAGTACTTC.

A few counts support this clonotype. The chain employs TRBV6-5 and TRBJ1-3; TRBD1 agrees at 11 bases. V shed 0 bases and J 0 bases; nucleotides not matched to a gene: 4. Germline assignment: CDR1 MNHEY and CDR2 SVGAGI. The length of the CDR3 is 18 residues. CDR3 coding DNA: TGTGCCAGCAGTTACTCGGGGACAGGGGGACGCTCTGGAAACACCATATATTTT. It is translated as CASSYSGTGGRSGNTIYF.

Ten or more counts support this clonotype. V and J are TRBV29-1 and TRBJ2-3, with 7 nucleotides matching TRBD2. The CDR3 is 13 amino acids. Trimming removed 6 bases from V and 3 bases from J; junction bases left unmatched: 6. Germline V lookup: CDR1 SQVTM, CDR2 ANQGSEA. CDR3 DNA sequence: TGCAGCGTCCGGGGGGTGGTGACAGATACGCAGTATTTT. Its translation: CSVRGVVTDTQYF.

This clonotype was detected a few times. The chain employs TRBV7-9 and TRBJ2-7, with 9 bases fitting TRBD1. CDR3 length equals 13 residues. Germline values: CDR1 SEHNR, CDR2 FQNEAQ (reference sequence). Trimming took 5 bases from V and 6 from J; bases not matched to a gene: 5. The chain's CDR3 is CASSPGTGSEQYF. The CDR3, as DNA: TGTGCCAGCAGCCCAGGGACAGGGAGCGAGCAGTACTTC.

The CDR3 DNA is TGTGCCAGCAGTTGGGGGACAGGGGGCTTCTACAATGAGCAGTTCTTC. It encodes CASSWGTGGFYNEQFF. This rearrangement joins TRBV12-3 or TRBV12-4 to TRBJ2-1, with 12 bases matching TRBD1. J gave up 3 bases and V 4 bases, and 4 bases lay outside the gene matches. The CDR3 runs 16 residues.

This clonotype turned up a few times. The rearrangement uses TRBV11-1 and TRBJ2-1, with 15 bases that match TRBD2. V was pared by 0 bases and J by 3 bases, with 6 bases of the junction left unmatched. The CDR3 is made up of 19 amino acids. Germline CDR1 is SGHAT and CDR2 is FQDESV (reference sequence). The CDR3 is CASSLAAGLAGGSYNEQFF. CDR3 DNA: TGTGCCAGCAGCTTAGCGGCGGGACTAGCGGGAGGTAGCTACAATGAGCAGTTCTTC.